The next 3 T cell receptor beta chains were all read from a single sample in a study of cytomegalovirus exposure and HLA in healthy donors. Primers included in the PCR were 60 Vbeta and 13 Jbeta primers. The data were produced by immunoSEQ multiplex PCR, yet TCRdb's version contains in-frame clones alone and is incomplete. The table shows some 120,000 clones, with 82% occurring only once. Sequenced: PBMCs. These receptors were collected from a male donor in good health and CMV-seropositive.

The gene calls are TRBV25-1 and TRBJ2-5, with 7 bases identical to TRBD2. The CDR3 runs 13 residues. V shed 6 bases, J shed 5 bases, and the junction held 6 bases outside the gene matches. Looked up from germline, CDR1 is MGHDK and CDR2 is SYGVNS. CDR3 in amino acids: CASRAGEGETQYF. Written as DNA, the CDR3 is TGTGCCAGCAGGGCGGGAGAGGGTGAGACCCAGTACTTC.

The chain has TRBV6-1 and TRBJ1-5; perhaps TRBD1 as D (5 bases). CDR1 and CDR2 from the germline V gene are MNHNS and SASEGT. The CDR3 consists of 16 residues. Trimming removed 2 bases from V and 1 base from J, with 12 bases in between. CDR3 amino acids: CASSEYRTLSNQPQHF. In nucleotides, the CDR3 is TGTGCCAGCAGTGAATATCGGACACTCAGCAATCAGCCCCAGCATTTT.

The chain employs TRBV7-2 and TRBJ2-2; the D gene is possibly TRBD2 (5 bases). Germline CDR1 is SGHTA and CDR2 is FQGNSA. The CDR3 is made up of 12 amino acids. The V end was cut by 5 bases, the J end by 7 bases, with 8 bases between. The CDR3: CASSREGGELFF. CDR3 coding DNA: TGTGCCAGCAGCCGCGAGGGCGGGGAGCTGTTTTTT.